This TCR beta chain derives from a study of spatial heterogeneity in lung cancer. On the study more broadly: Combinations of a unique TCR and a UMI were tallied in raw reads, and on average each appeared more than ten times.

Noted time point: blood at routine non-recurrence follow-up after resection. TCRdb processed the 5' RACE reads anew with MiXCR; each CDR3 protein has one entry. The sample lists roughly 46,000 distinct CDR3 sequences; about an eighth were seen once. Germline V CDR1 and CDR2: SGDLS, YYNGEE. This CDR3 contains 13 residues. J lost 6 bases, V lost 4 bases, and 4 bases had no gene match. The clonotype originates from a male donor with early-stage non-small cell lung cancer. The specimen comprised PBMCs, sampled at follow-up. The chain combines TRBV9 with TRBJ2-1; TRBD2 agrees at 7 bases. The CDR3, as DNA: TGTGCCAGCAGCCGGGACTACCTCAATGAGCAGTTCTTC. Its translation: CASSRDYLNEQFF.